A single sample gave rise to the 27 T cell receptor beta chains below, sequenced in a study of shared clonotypes between healthy human individuals. Libraries were prepared by immunoSEQ multiplex PCR; TCRdb keeps only in-frame clonotypes and omits some of them. This repertoire shows roughly 760,000 clones, about 74% found once; its top ten account for 1.5% to 2%. Sequenced input: memory CD4+ T cells sorted from blood. Noted subset: CD45RA-negative fraction. The receptors stem from a woman in her twenties or thirties in good health.

This chain uses TRBV5-1 with TRBJ1-2; no firm D call. Germline values: CDR1 SGHRS, CDR2 YFSETQ. The CDR3 has 13 residues. V lost 0 bases and J 5 bases, leaving 8 bases between the germline ends. As DNA, the CDR3 is TGCGCCAGCAGCTTGGGGGCCCCTTATGGCTACACCTTC. Amino acid sequence: CASSLGAPYGYTF.

This chain links TRBV4-1 with TRBJ2-7; 9 bases map to TRBD1. This CDR3 has 14 residues. Germline lookup yields CDR1 MGHRA and CDR2 YSYEKL. With 5 bases clipped from V and 3 bases from J, the junction kept 5 bases outside the gene matches. CDR3 sequence (DNA): TGCGCCAGCAGCAAACCGGGACAGGGCTACGAGCAGTACTTC. Protein: CASSKPGQGYEQYF.

For this clone: The junction differs from germline at one of its ends, possibly a read error. The V and J genes are TRBV6-4 and TRBJ2-3; D unclear. The V gene's germline CDR1 is MRHNA and CDR2 SNTAGT. The CDR3 loop spans 13 amino acids. The CDR3 DNA is TGTGCCAGCAGTGACACCGATTCTAAACCGACCTCTTTT. Amino acids: CASSDTDSKPTSF.

The chain employs TRBV5-1 and TRBJ2-7; D remains ambiguous. Germline V gene data show CDR1 as SGHRS and CDR2 as YFSETQ. The CDR3 consists of 16 residues. Trimming stripped 0 bases from V and 2 bases from J, with 15 bases between. CDR3 nucleotides: TGCGCCAGCAGCTTGGCCTCGGACGGATTTCCCTACGAGCAGTACTTC. Translated, it gives CASSLASDGFPYEQYF. The complete variable domain, with remaining parts taken from reference TRBV5-1 and TRBJ2-7, reads KAGVTQTPRYLIKTRGQQVTLSCSPISGHRSVSWYQQTPGQGLQFLFEYFSETQRNKGNFPGRFSGRQFSNSRSEMNVSTLELGDSALYLCASSLASDGFPYEQYFGPGTRLTVT.

The rearrangement links TRBV19 to TRBJ2-2; 7 nucleotides align to TRBD1. The CDR3 totals 17 residues. CDR1 and CDR2 (germline): LNHDA, SQIVND (reference sequence). The J segment lost 9 bases and the V segment lost 0 bases, leaving 13 bases of the junction unmatched. Here the CDR3 reads CASSIDLLGTAKRELFF. In DNA, the CDR3 is TGTGCCAGTAGTATAGATTTGTTAGGGACAGCTAAGAGGGAGCTGTTTTTT.

The chain uses TRBV6-5 and TRBJ2-1; a weak D match, TRBD2 (5 bases). The CDR3 loop spans 13 amino acids. Germline CDR1 is MNHEY and CDR2 is SVGAGI. V lost 5 bases to trimming and J lost 4 bases, with 9 bases between them. CDR3 DNA: TGTGCCAGCAGTGTCGGGAAGTACAATGAGCAGTTCTTC. Encoded protein: CASSVGKYNEQFF.

This chain uses TRBV27 with TRBJ2-7; TRBD1 matches at 8 bases. Germline CDR1 MNHEY, CDR2 SMNVEV (reference sequence). The CDR3 runs 13 residues. The J segment lost 7 bases and the V segment lost 5 bases, leaving 7 bases of the junction unmatched. This chain's CDR3 is CASSITDREEQYF. The CDR3 region has the DNA TGTGCCAGCAGTATAACGGACAGGGAAGAGCAGTACTTC.

This clone showed up just once. The gene calls are TRBV5-4 and TRBJ2-6; no definite D call. Germline V CDR1 and CDR2: SGHNT, YYREEE (reference sequence). V lost 5 bases and J 0 bases, leaving 6 bases between the germline ends. CDR3 size: 14 residues. For the CDR3, the DNA is TGTGCCAGCAGAACAGACTCTGGGGCCAACGTCCTGACTTTC. This encodes CASRTDSGANVLTF.

This chain joins TRBV7-3 and TRBJ2-6; 8 bases line up with TRBD1. The ends lost 8 bases at V and 4 bases at J; junction bases unmatched: 7. Germline CDR1 SGHTA, CDR2 FQGTGA. The CDR3 contains 15 residues. CDR3 sequence: CASGPGGGGANVLTF. The CDR3 DNA follows: TGTGCCAGCGGGCCAGGGGGCGGCGGGGCCAACGTCCTGACTTTC.

The chain uses TRBV21-1 and TRBJ1-5; TRBD1, the table's D call, lacks a check against the DNA. TRBV21-1 has pseudogene status. CDR3 length: 17 residues. In nucleotides, the CDR3 is TGTGCCAGCTGGAATGGTAGACAGGGCGAGGGAAATCAGCCCCAGCATTTT. Its protein product is CASWNGRQGEGNQPQHF.

The J gene is TRBJ2-7, the V gene TRBV5-1; 8 bases agree with TRBD1. CDR1 is SGHRS, CDR2 YFSETQ, per germline. CDR3 length equals 14 residues. After removal of 3 bases from V and 9 bases from J, the junction contained 11 bases not matched to a gene. The CDR3 sequence: CASSSGDAGGPQYF. CDR3 sequence (DNA): TGCGCCAGCAGCTCCGGGGATGCAGGGGGCCCGCAGTACTTC.

The chain combines TRBV5-1 with TRBJ1-3; D not certain. The CDR3 runs 14 residues. V lost 0 bases, J lost 2 bases, and 6 bases lay in between. Germline CDR1 SGHRS, CDR2 YFSETQ. The CDR3 DNA reads TGCGCCAGCAGCTTGGAAAACACTGGAAACACCATATATTTT. This translates into CASSLENTGNTIYF. Combining the CDR3 with reference TRBV5-1 and TRBJ1-3 gives the whole variable domain KAGVTQTPRYLIKTRGQQVTLSCSPISGHRSVSWYQQTPGQGLQFLFEYFSETQRNKGNFPGRFSGRQFSNSRSEMNVSTLELGDSALYLCASSLENTGNTIYFGEGSWLTVV.

The gene calls are TRBV2 and TRBJ2-3, with TRBD1 as a possible D gene (6 bases). The CDR3 extends over 15 amino acids. Germline values: CDR1 SNHLY, CDR2 FYNNEI. Trimming took 2 bases from V and 0 from J, leaving 9 bases between them. The CDR3 nucleotides read TGTGCCAGCAGTGAACCCACAGGGAGCACAGATACGCAGTATTTT. Translating it yields CASSEPTGSTDTQYF.

The chain employs TRBV19 and TRBJ1-3; D is uncertain. The CDR3 contains 16 residues. Trimming took off 2 bases at V and 0 bases at J, with 11 bases between the two ends. CDR1 is LNHDA, CDR2 SQIVND, per germline (reference sequence). The CDR3 DNA is TGTGCCAGTAGTATATCTGACCGCTACTCTGGAAACACCATATATTTT. Encoded protein: CASSISDRYSGNTIYF.

This chain uses TRBV27 with TRBJ2-7, with 7 bases that match TRBD1. The CDR3 is 15 residues long. J gave up 5 bases and V 5 bases, and 12 bases lay outside the gene matches. Per germline, CDR1 MNHEY and CDR2 SMNVEV (reference sequence). As DNA, the CDR3 is TGTGCCAGCAGTCTCCGACAGGGTGGAAGCGACGAGCAGTACTTC. Protein product: CASSLRQGGSDEQYF.

The chain joins TRBV7-9 to TRBJ1-1; no clear D gene. The CDR3 spans 14 residues. Germline V gene lookup returns CDR1 SEHNR and CDR2 FQNEAQ (reference sequence). V was clipped by 6 bases and J by 0 bases, with 11 bases between them. Written as DNA, the CDR3 is TGTGCCAGCAGACTGACGGGAGTGAACACTGAAGCTTTCTTT. This codes for CASRLTGVNTEAFF.

The chain couples TRBV28 to TRBJ2-6, with 7 bases fitting TRBD1. The V gene's germline CDR1 is MDHEN and CDR2 SYDVKM. V lost 8 bases to trimming and J lost 2 bases; unmatched junction nucleotides: 9. The CDR3 runs to 16 residues. CDR3 DNA sequence: TGTGCCAGCCATGACCTCACAGGGGCTGGGGCCAACGTCCTGACTTTC. It is translated as CASHDLTGAGANVLTF.

The chain employs TRBV7-2 and TRBJ1-5, with 9 bases matching TRBD1. With 3 bases clipped from V and 3 bases from J, the junction kept 3 bases outside the gene matches. This CDR3 comprises 15 residues. Germline V gene sequence: CDR1 SGHTA, CDR2 FQGNSA. The CDR3 DNA sequence: TGTGCCAGCAGCTTGACAGGGGGTCTCAATCAGCCCCAGCATTTT. Amino acid sequence: CASSLTGGLNQPQHF.

This rearrangement joins TRBV7-8 to TRBJ2-1; 8 positions agree with TRBD2. Germline V gene lookup returns CDR1 SGHVS and CDR2 FQNEAQ. The CDR3 sequence is 13 residues long. Trimming removed 11 bases from V and 7 bases from J; junction bases left unmatched: 10. CDR3 sequence reads: CASGGRPGNEQFF. CDR3 nucleotide sequence: TGTGCCTCGGGAGGGAGACCGGGTAATGAGCAGTTCTTC.

The V call is TRBV4-1, the J call TRBJ2-7; the match to TRBD2 covers 11 bases. Germline lookup yields CDR1 MGHRA and CDR2 YSYEKL. The CDR3 has 19 amino acids. Trimming took 3 bases from V and 6 from J; bases not matched to a gene: 19. The CDR3 DNA reads as TGCGCCAGCAGCCAGTTGACTGCGACTAGCGGGATTTCCGCTATCGAGCAGTACTTC. This codes for CASSQLTATSGISAIEQYF.

The chain combines TRBV29-1 with TRBJ2-1; tentative D call: TRBD2 (5 bases). This CDR3 spans 15 amino acids. V was pared by 7 bases and J by 8 bases, with 24 bases between. Germline CDR1 and CDR2: SQVTM and ANQGSEA. The CDR3 sequence is CSGGIGMSEPDEQFF. In DNA, the CDR3 is TGCAGCGGAGGGATTGGGATGTCCGAGCCGGATGAGCAGTTCTTC.

The chain has TRBV11-2 and TRBJ2-1; 12 bases are a match to TRBD2. Unmatched junction bases numbered 9, after V lost 0 bases and J lost 12 bases. The length of the CDR3 is 16 residues. Germline V gives CDR1 SGHAT, CDR2 FQNNGV. The CDR3 reads CASSLEGLAGWAWQFF. The DNA for the CDR3 is TGTGCCAGCAGCTTAGAAGGACTAGCGGGGTGGGCTTGGCAGTTCTTC.

The chain recombines TRBV4-1 with TRBJ1-5; no firm D call. The CDR3 has 13 residues. With 0 bases removed from V and 10 bases from J, the gap between germline ends came to 10 bases. The germline gives CDR1 MGHRA, CDR2 YSYEKL. This CDR3 reads CASSQDRSTPQHF. The CDR3 region has the DNA TGCGCCAGCAGCCAAGATCGTTCAACACCCCAGCATTTT.

Of note for this clone: The sample carries other DNA sequences with the same CDR3. V and J are TRBV19 and TRBJ2-1, with 11 nucleotides matching TRBD1. The CDR3 consists of 17 residues. V was pared by 5 bases and J by 4 bases, with 10 bases of the junction left unmatched. Germline V gene lookup returns CDR1 LNHDA and CDR2 SQIVND (reference sequence). The CDR3 coding sequence is TGTGCCAGTAGTGTGGACTCGGGGACAGGGGGGTACAATGAGCAGTTCTTC. Protein sequence: CASSVDSGTGGYNEQFF.

Of note for this clone: Other DNA sequences in the same sample also yield this CDR3. The chain uses TRBV27 and TRBJ1-1; D is perhaps TRBD1 (6 bases). CDR1 and CDR2 (germline): MNHEY, SMNVEV (reference sequence). CDR3 length: 14 amino acids. V was clipped by 2 bases and J by 0 bases, with 7 bases between them. DNA for the CDR3: TGTGCCAGCAGTTTAACAGGGTTGAACACTGAAGCTTTCTTT. Its protein is CASSLTGLNTEAFF.

The rearrangement joins TRBV28 to TRBJ2-7; D gene uncertain. Germline values: CDR1 MDHEN, CDR2 SYDVKM. V shed 3 bases and J shed 4 bases, with 13 bases lying between them. The CDR3 loop spans 14 amino acids. This CDR3 reads CASSLPQIAYEQYF. The CDR3, as DNA: TGTGCCAGCAGTTTGCCGCAGATAGCTTACGAGCAGTACTTC.

This chain links TRBV18 with TRBJ2-3; 7 bases are a match to TRBD1. The CDR3 is 15 residues long. Trimming cost V 3 bases and J 0 bases; bases outside gene matches: 3. Germline-derived CDR1 and CDR2 are KGHSH and LQKENI. CDR3 in amino acids: CASSPSTGSTDTQYF. The CDR3 nucleotides read TGTGCCAGCTCACCGTCGACAGGGAGCACAGATACGCAGTATTTT.